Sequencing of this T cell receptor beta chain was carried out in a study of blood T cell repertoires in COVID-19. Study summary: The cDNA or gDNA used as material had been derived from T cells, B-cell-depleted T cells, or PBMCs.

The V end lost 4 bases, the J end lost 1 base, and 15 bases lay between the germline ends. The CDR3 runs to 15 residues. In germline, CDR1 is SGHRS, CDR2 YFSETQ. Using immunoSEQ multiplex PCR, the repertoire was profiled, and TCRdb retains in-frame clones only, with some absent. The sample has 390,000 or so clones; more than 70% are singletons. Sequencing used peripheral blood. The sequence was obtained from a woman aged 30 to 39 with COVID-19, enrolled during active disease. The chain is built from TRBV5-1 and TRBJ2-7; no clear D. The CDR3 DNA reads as TGCGCCAGCAGCCCGGTTTCGCAGGAATCCTACGAGCAGTACTTC. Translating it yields CASSPVSQESYEQYF.